This T cell receptor (beta chain) is drawn from a study of vaccination effects on CD4 cells after COVID-19. The wider study: Either the mRNA-1273 or the BNT162b2 vaccine was given to participants as two doses. Study outcomes and limitations: Clones from infection and from vaccination both contracted markedly late after vaccination. New vaccine-induced clones dominated convalescents' post-vaccine spike-reactive clones.

Concerning this clone: The antigen is not known.

Antigen-specific CD4+ T cells were first expanded with viral peptide pools by the ViraFEST assay and only then sequenced. CD4+ T cell isolation took place after 10 days of culture. The person was diagnosed with PCR-confirmed SARS-CoV-2 infection between March and December 2020. The authors replaced half the medium with IL-2 medium on days 3 and 7. Clones were read by immunoSEQ multiplex PCR, and TCRdb kept only the in-frame ones, dropping some. Here the sample spans around 40,000 clones, roughly two thirds being singletons. The CDR3 spans 18 residues. V gave up 5 bases and J gave up 2 bases; unmatched junction bases: 15. In germline, CDR1 is SEHNR, CDR2 FQNEAQ (reference sequence).

The sequence was collected from a human donor who had a prior SARS-CoV-2 infection. The gene calls are TRBV7-9 and TRBJ1-2; 9 nucleotides align to TRBD1. Material: CD4+ T cells from PBMCs cultured with a peptide pool, obtained before COVID-19 vaccination. The CDR3 DNA is TGTGCCAGCAGCCCAGAGCTGGGACAGGGAGGAATGAACTATGGCTACACCTTC. Its translation: CASSPELGQGGMNYGYTF.